The present entry profiles one T cell receptor beta chain with its context. Its antigen is undetermined. RNA transcripts were the template for amplifying TCR beta CDR3 regions. Researchers ran a first-round RT-PCR on the TCR CDR3 using the HTBI primer set. TCRdb fed the multiplex PCR reads into MiXCR, producing one record per CDR3 protein. The table has 800,000 or so distinct CDR3 sequences, 35% to 40% seen once. This entry belongs to a study of T cells in Graves' hyperthyroidism and ophthalmopathy. Graves' hyperthyroidism qualified as stable when ophthalmopathy did not progress within 18 months. Using around 10 ml of fresh peripheral blood, PBMCs were prepared. Broader study findings: Most thyroid-expanded clonotypes above 0.001 were also found in blood.

The receptor comes from a man younger than 35 with Graves' hyperthyroidism. The sample comprised blood.

CDR3: CASSLDYQYNEQFF. The CDR3 coding sequence is TGTGCCAGCAGCTTGGACTACCAATACAATGAGCAGTTCTTC. V usage is TRBV11-2 and J usage is TRBJ2-5, with D perhaps matching TRBD2 (6 bases). The closer fit of TRBJ2-1 to the DNA end suggests the J call may be wrong. The CDR3 has 14 residues. CDR1 and CDR2 from the germline V gene are SGHAT and FQNNGV.